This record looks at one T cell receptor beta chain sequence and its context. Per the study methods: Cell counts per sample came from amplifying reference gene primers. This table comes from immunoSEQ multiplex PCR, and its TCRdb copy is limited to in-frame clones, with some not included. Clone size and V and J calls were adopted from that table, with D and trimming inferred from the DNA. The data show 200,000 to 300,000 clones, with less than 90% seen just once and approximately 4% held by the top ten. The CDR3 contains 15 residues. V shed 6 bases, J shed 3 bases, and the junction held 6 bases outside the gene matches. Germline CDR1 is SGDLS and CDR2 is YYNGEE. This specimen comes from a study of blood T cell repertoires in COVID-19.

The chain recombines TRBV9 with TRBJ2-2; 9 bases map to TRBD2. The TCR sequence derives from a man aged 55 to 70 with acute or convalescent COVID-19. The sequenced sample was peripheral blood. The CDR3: CASNAGGPYTGELFF. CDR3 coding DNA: TGTGCCAGCAACGCGGGGGGGCCTTACACCGGGGAGCTGTTTTTT. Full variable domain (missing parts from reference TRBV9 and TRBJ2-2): DSGVTQTPKHLITATGQRVTLRCSPRSGDLSVYWYQQSLDQGLQFLIQYYNGEERAKGNILERFSAQQFPDLHSELNLSSLELGDSALYFCASNAGGPYTGELFFGEGSRLTVL.